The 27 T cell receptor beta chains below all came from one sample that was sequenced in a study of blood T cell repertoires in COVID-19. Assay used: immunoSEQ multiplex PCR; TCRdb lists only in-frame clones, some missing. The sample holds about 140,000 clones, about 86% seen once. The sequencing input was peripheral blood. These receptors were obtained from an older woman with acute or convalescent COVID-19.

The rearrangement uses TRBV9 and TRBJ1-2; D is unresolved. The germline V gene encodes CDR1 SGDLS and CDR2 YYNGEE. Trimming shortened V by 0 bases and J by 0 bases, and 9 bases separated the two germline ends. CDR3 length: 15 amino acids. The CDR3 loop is CASSVDRVPNYGYTF. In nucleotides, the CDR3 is TGTGCCAGCAGCGTAGATAGAGTTCCTAACTATGGCTACACCTTC.

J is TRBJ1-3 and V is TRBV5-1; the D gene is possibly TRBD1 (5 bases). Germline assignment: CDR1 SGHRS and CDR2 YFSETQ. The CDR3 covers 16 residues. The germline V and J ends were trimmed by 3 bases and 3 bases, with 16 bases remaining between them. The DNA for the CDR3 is TGCGCCAGCAGCTCGGGCGGGGCCCTGCTTGGAAACACCATATATTTT. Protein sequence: CASSSGGALLGNTIYF.

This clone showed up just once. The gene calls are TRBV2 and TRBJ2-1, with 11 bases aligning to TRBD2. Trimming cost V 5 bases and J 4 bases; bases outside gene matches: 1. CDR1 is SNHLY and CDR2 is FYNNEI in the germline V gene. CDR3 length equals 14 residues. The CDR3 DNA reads TGTGCCAGCAGTCGACTAGCGGGGTACAATGAGCAGTTCTTC. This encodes CASSRLAGYNEQFF.

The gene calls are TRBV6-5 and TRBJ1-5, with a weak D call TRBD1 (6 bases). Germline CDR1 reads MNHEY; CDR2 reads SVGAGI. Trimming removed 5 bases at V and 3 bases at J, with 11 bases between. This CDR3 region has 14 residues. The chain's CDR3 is CASSLRGINQPQHF. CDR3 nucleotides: TGTGCCAGCAGTCTCAGGGGTATCAATCAGCCCCAGCATTTT.

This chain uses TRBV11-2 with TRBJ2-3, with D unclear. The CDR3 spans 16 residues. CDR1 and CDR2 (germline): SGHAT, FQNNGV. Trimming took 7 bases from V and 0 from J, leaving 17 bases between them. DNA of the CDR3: TGTGCCAGCACCACCCCCCGTGCGACTAGCACAGATACGCAGTATTTT. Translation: CASTTPRATSTDTQYF.

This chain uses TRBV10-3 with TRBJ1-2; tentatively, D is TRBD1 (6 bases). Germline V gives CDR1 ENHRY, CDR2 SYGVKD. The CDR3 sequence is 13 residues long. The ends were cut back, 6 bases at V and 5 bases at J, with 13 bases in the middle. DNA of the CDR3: TGTGCCATCAGCGGGACATCTAGATATGGCTACACCTTC. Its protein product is CAISGTSRYGYTF.

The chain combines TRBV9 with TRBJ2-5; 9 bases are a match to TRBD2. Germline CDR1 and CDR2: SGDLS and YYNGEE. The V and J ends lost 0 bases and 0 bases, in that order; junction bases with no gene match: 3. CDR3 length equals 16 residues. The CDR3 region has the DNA TGTGCCAGCAGCGTAGGGAGCGGGGGGAACCAAGAGACCCAGTACTTC. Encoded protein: CASSVGSGGNQETQYF.

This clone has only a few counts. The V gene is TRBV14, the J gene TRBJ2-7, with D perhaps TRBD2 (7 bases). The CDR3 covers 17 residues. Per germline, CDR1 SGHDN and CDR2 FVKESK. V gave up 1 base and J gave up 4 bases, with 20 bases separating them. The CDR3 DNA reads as TGTGCCAGCAGCCAAGGGCATTTACGCGGGGGCACTTACGAGCAGTACTTC. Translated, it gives CASSQGHLRGGTYEQYF.

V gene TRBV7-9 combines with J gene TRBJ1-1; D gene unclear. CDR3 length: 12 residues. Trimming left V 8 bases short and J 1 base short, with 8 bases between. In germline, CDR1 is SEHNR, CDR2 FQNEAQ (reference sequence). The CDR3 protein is CASVRGNTEAFF. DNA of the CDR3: TGTGCCAGCGTGAGAGGGAACACTGAAGCTTTCTTT. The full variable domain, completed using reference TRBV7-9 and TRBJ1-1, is DTGVSQNPRHKITKRGQNVTFRCDPISEHNRLYWYRQTLGQGPEFLTYFQNEAQLEKSRLLSDRFSAERPKGSFSTLEIQRTEQGDSAMYLCASVRGNTEAFFGQGTRLTVV.

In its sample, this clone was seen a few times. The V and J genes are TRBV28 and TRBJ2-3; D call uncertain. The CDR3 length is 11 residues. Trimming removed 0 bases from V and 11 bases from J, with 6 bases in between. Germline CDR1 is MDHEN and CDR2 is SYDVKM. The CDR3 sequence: CASSLWAQQYF. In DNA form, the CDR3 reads TGTGCCAGCAGTTTATGGGCCCAGCAGTATTTT.

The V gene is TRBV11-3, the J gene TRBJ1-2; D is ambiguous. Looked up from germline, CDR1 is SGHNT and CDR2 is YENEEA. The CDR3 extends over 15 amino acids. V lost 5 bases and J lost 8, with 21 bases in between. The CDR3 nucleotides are TGTGCCAGCAGCCGGGATACAAGGGCCCCTTTGGGCTACACCTTC. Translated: CASSRDTRAPLGYTF.

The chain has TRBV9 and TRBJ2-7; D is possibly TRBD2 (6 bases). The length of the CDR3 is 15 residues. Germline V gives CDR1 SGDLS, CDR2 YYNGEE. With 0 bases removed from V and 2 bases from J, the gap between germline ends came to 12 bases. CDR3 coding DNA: TGTGCCAGCAGCGTAGATGGGGGGTTCACCTACGAGCAGTACTTC. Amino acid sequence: CASSVDGGFTYEQYF.

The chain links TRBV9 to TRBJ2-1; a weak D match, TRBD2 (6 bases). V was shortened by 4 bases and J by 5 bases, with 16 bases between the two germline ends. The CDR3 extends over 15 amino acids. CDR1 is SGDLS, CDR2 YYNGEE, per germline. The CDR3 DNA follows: TGTGCCAGCAGCCCCCGTCCGACTAGGGACAATGAGCAGTTCTTC. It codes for CASSPRPTRDNEQFF.

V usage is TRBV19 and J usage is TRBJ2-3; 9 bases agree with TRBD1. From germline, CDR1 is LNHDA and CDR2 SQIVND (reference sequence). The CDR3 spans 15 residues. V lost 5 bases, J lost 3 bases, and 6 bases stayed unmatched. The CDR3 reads CASSRNRGQTDTQYF. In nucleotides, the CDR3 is TGTGCCAGTAGTCGCAACAGGGGGCAGACAGATACGCAGTATTTT.

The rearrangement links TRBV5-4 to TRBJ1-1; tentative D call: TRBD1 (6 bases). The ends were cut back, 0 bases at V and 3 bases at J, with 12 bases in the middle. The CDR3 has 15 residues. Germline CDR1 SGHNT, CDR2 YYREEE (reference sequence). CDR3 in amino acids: CASSLGGGSYTEAFF. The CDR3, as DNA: TGTGCCAGCAGCTTGGGTGGGGGCTCTTACACTGAAGCTTTCTTT.

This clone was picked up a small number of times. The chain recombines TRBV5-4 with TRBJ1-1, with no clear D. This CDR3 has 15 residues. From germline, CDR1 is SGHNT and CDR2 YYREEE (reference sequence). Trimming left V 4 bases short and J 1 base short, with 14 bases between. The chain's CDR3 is CASSRGLPGNTEAFF. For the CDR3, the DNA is TGTGCCAGCAGCCGAGGGCTACCAGGGAACACTGAAGCTTTCTTT.

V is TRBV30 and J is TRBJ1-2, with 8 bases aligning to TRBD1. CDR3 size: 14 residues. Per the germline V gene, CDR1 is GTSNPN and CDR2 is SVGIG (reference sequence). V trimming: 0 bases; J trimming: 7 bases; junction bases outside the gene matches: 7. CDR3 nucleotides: TGTGCCTGGAGTGTACTCCAGGGGGCGCCTGGCTACACCTTC. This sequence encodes CAWSVLQGAPGYTF.

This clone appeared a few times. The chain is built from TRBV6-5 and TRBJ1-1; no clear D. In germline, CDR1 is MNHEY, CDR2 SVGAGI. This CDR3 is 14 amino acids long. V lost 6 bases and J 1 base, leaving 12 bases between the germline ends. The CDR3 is CASRPGGRNTEAFF. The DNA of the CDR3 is TGTGCCAGCAGACCTGGTGGGAGGAACACTGAAGCTTTCTTT.

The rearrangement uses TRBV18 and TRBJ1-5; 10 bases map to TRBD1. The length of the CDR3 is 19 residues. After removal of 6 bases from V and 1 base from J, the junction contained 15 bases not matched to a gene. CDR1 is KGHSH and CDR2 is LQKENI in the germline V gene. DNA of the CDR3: TGTGCCAGCTCGGCGGGACAGGGGTCAGCGCATCTAAGCAATCAGCCCCAGCATTTT. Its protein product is CASSAGQGSAHLSNQPQHF.

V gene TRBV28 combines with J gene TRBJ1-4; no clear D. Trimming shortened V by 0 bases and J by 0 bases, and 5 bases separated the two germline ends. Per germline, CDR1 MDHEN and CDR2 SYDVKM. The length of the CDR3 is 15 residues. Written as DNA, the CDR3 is TGTGCCAGCAGTTTATGGGCTGCAACTAATGAAAAACTGTTTTTT. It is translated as CASSLWAATNEKLFF.

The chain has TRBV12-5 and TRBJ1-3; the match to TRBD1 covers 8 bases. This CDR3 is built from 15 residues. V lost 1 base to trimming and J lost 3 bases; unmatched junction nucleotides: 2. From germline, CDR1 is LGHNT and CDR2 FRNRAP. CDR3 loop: CASGLGQGSGNTIYF. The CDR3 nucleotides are TGTGCTAGTGGTTTGGGACAGGGGAGTGGAAACACCATATATTTT.

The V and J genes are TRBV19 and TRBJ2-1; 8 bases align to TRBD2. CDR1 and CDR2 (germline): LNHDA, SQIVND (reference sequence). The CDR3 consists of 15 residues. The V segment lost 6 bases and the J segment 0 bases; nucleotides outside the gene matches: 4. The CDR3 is CASSRGGSSYNEQFF. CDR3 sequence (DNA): TGTGCCAGTAGCCGCGGGGGGAGCTCCTACAATGAGCAGTTCTTC.

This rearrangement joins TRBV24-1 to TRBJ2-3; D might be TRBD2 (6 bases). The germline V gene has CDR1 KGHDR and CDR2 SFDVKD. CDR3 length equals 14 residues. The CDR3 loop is CPRAATGGEDTQYF. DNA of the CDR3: TGTCCCCGTGCCGCCACAGGAGGGGAGGATACGCAGTATTTT.

CDR3 protein: CASSQVGRTEAFF. In DNA form, the CDR3 reads TGCGCCAGCAGCCAAGTTGGCAGGACTGAAGCTTTCTTT. The rearrangement uses TRBV4-3 and TRBJ1-1, with unresolved D. The germline CDR1 and CDR2 sequences are LGHNA and YSLEER. Trimming took off 1 base at V and 5 bases at J, with 8 bases between the two ends. This CDR3 spans 13 amino acids.

DNA for the CDR3: TGCGCCAGCAGCCAAGGCCGGGGGCCGGGACAGGGGGCTTTAGCTTTCTTT. This sequence encodes CASSQGRGPGQGALAFF. V usage is TRBV4-1 and J usage is TRBJ1-1; TRBD1 agrees at 12 bases. V dropped 1 base and J dropped 10; count of bases not matched to a gene: 13. The CDR3 length is 17 residues. Per the germline V gene, CDR1 is MGHRA and CDR2 is YSYEKL.

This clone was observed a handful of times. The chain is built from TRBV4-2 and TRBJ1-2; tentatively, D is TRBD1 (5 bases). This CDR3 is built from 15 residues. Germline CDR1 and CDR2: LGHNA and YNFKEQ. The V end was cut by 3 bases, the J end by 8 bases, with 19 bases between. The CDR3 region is CASSQIQGPVRGYTF. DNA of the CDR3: TGTGCCAGCAGCCAGATCCAGGGCCCCGTTCGAGGCTACACCTTC.

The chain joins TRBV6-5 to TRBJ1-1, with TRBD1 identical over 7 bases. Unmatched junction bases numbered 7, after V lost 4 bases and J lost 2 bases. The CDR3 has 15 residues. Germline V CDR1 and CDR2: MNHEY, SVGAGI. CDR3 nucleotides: TGTGCCAGCAGTTTGACAGGGAAGGGAAACACTGAAGCTTTCTTT. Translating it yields CASSLTGKGNTEAFF.